Listed below are T cell receptor beta chains from one sample, sequenced in a study of shared clonotypes between healthy human individuals. Only in-frame clones appear in the TCRdb table, and some are missing; sequencing was by immunoSEQ multiplex PCR. The sample lists about 680,000 clones, under 95% occurring once. Source material: naive CD8+ T cells sorted from blood. Receptor source: a man younger than 40 in good health. Each CDR3 is given with its conserved first and last residue.

j_call v_call cdr3_aa
TRBJ2-2 TRBV29-1 CSVEDQAGELFF
TRBJ2-3 TRBV6-5 CASGWAGVRADTQYF
TRBJ2-7 TRBV27 CASSFSLGTGPYEQYF
TRBJ2-1 TRBV7-9 CASSPDREQFF
TRBJ2-7 TRBV11-2 CASSPIAGSSYEQYF
TRBJ2-2 TRBV27 CASGGGGISTGELFF
TRBJ2-3 TRBV7-6 CASSLEIGLAGETDTQYF
TRBJ2-1 TRBV6-6 CASSRLVPNEQFF
TRBJ2-1 TRBV27 CASRPAGAFFYEQFF
TRBJ2-1 TRBV19 CASRLTGTKIYNEQFF
TRBJ2-7 TRBV11-1 CASSSPIPTGDLNEQYF
TRBJ2-1 TRBV9 CASSAITSGGPNEQFF
TRBJ2-7 TRBV28 CASSFIARDSYEQYF
TRBJ1-3 TRBV5-6 CASSLRYRWNSGNTIYF
TRBJ2-7 TRBV15 CATSRDRLSGYEQYF
TRBJ1-2 TRBV6-1 CASSGLGGGYTF
TRBJ2-1 TRBV19 CASSILLAGNEQFF
TRBJ2-2 TRBV10-2 CASSDPGRLNTGELFF
TRBJ2-2 TRBV13 CASSLGQGFSGELFF
TRBJ2-7 TRBV4-1 CASSQARAYEQYF
TRBJ2-7 TRBV18 CASSPTPAYEQYF
TRBJ2-5 TRBV7-6 CASSPSFGDETQYF
TRBJ1-5 TRBV2 CASSDIETGGSNQPQHF
TRBJ1-1 TRBV6-5 CASSYLNSNTEAFF
TRBJ2-3 TRBV10-3 CAISEGGFTDTQYF
TRBJ2-7 TRBV7-2 CASSPGLAGSYEQYF
TRBJ2-1 TRBV5-4 CASSFRNEQFF
TRBJ2-3 TRBV28 CASSPWTSGTDTQYF
TRBJ2-1 TRBV4-1 CASSQVLADNEQFF
TRBJ2-1 TRBV4-3 CASSQDGTSGYNEQFF
TRBJ1-4 TRBV28 CASRGRHEKLFF
TRBJ2-1 TRBV6-1 CASRLAGGDEQFF
TRBJ2-2 TRBV27 CASSWTITGIGELFF
TRBJ2-7 TRBV5-1 CASSLLAGASYEQYF
TRBJ2-3 TRBV14 CASSQGLAGRTDTQYF
TRBJ2-1 TRBV9 CASSVAGGASGTISYNEQFF
TRBJ2-1 TRBV4-3 CASSPSRGEGNEQFF
TRBJ2-1 TRBV6-5 CASSYGRGIEQFF
TRBJ2-7 TRBV29-1 CSVEQGTGYEQYF
TRBJ2-7 TRBV7-9 CASSLGAGGAYEQYF